Listed below are T cell receptor beta chains from one sample, sequenced in a study of T cell responses to AZD1222 COVID-19 vaccine. Clones were read by immunoSEQ multiplex PCR, and TCRdb kept only the in-frame ones, dropping some. This table holds roughly 130,000 clones, approximately 92% found once. The sequencing used peripheral blood, collected on day 0 of AZD1222 vaccination. These receptors all come from an adult in good health. Both conserved end residues are part of each CDR3. The D gene is left open where the match is weak. The size entry is marked missing in some rows and otherwise reads once, few, many or a size class.

cdr3_nt	cdr3_aa	d_call	v_call	clone_size	j_call
TGCGCCAGCAGCTTGCCTTCTAGCGGCGTACTAGCGGGACCTCCCACAGATACGCAGTATTTT	CASSLPSSGVLAGPPTDTQYF	TRBD2	TRBV5-1	.	TRBJ2-3
TGTGCCAGCAGCCGAGGGGGACAGGGCCTCTCTGGGGCCAACGTCCTGACTTTC	CASSRGGQGLSGANVLTF	TRBD1	TRBV5-5	.	TRBJ2-6
TGTGCCTGGAGTGTGTGGGGGGCGGTGGATAATTCACCCCTCCACTTT	CAWSVWGAVDNSPLHF	.	TRBV30	.	TRBJ1-6
TGTGCCAGCAGCCACGGGACGGCTGGAAACACCATATATTTT	CASSHGTAGNTIYF	.	TRBV13	.	TRBJ1-3
TGTGCCAGCAGCTTACAGGGTCCAGATACGCAGTATTTT	CASSLQGPDTQYF	.	TRBV7-3	.	TRBJ2-3
TGTGCCAGTAGTATAATGGGCGACAGGGGGCGACGCACAGATACGCAGTATTTT	CASSIMGDRGRRTDTQYF	TRBD1	TRBV19	once	TRBJ2-3
TGTGCCAGCAGTTTACTTACTAGGGGGCCAGGAAACACCATATATTTT	CASSLLTRGPGNTIYF	TRBD1	TRBV28	.	TRBJ1-3
TGTGCCAGCAGCCCCGGCGGGGAGGGGCCCCAGCATTTT	CASSPGGEGPQHF	.	TRBV9	.	TRBJ1-5
TGTGCCAGCACCTCGGACGGCTATAGCAATCAGCCCCAGCATTTT	CASTSDGYSNQPQHF	.	TRBV28	.	TRBJ1-5
TGTGCCAGCAGCCAATGGGAGTCAACACACTATGGCTACACCTTC	CASSQWESTHYGYTF	.	TRBV3-1/TRBV3-2	.	TRBJ1-2
TGCGCCAGCAGCCAAGACCTAGGTGAGCTTGTTGCAGATACGCAGTATTTT	CASSQDLGELVADTQYF	.	TRBV4-3	.	TRBJ2-3
TGTGCCAGCAGCTTAGACGGGACCCCGCTTAACTATGGCTACACCTTC	CASSLDGTPLNYGYTF	.	TRBV11-2	.	TRBJ1-2
TGTGCCAGCAGCTTACGCGGGAGGACAGATACGCAGTATTTT	CASSLRGRTDTQYF	TRBD2	TRBV7-3	.	TRBJ2-3
TGTGCCAGCAGCCAGTCCTCCTACGAGCAGTACTTC	CASSQSSYEQYF	.	TRBV3-1/TRBV3-2	.	TRBJ2-7
TGTGCCAGCAGACCTGGACAGAACACTGAAGCTTTCTTT	CASRPGQNTEAFF	.	TRBV6-5	once	TRBJ1-1
TGTGCCAGCAGTTACTCGATGAAGGAGGACTACGAGCAGTACTTC	CASSYSMKEDYEQYF	.	TRBV6-5	.	TRBJ2-7
TGTGCCAGTAGTATGGGCAGCCGCGGGGCCCTCCACTTT	CASSMGSRGALHF	.	TRBV19	few	TRBJ1-6
TGCGCCAGCAGCTTGGAGCAGTCGGGGCCCCAGCATTTT	CASSLEQSGPQHF	.	TRBV5-1	once	TRBJ1-5
TGTGCCAGCAGCCCGCATATGCGGGGGGTGGACAATGAGCAGTTCTTC	CASSPHMRGVDNEQFF	TRBD2	TRBV7-8	.	TRBJ2-1
TGTGCCAGCAGTTGGTTACAGGGTCGAGGGCCCTCCTACAATGAGCAGTTCTTC	CASSWLQGRGPSYNEQFF	.	TRBV6-2/TRBV6-3	once	TRBJ2-1
TGTGCCAGCAGCTCGTCGACTGGGGCCAACGTCCTGACTTTC	CASSSSTGANVLTF	.	TRBV7-9	.	TRBJ2-6
TGTGCCTGGAGTAACCGGGACAGGGATTTTGAAAAACTGTTTTTT	CAWSNRDRDFEKLFF	TRBD1	TRBV30	.	TRBJ1-4
TGTGCCAGCAGTTTACAGCAGGACTACTATGGCTACACCTTC	CASSLQQDYYGYTF	.	TRBV28	.	TRBJ1-2